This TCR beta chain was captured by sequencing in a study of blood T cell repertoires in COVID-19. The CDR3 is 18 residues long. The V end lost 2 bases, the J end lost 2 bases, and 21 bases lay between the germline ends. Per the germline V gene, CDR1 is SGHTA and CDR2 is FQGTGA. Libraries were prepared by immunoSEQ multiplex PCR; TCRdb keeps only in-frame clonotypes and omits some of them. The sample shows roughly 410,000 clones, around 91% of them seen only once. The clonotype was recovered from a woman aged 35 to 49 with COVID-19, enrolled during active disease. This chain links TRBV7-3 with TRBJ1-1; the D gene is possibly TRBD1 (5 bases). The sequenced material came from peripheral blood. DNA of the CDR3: TGTGCCAGCAGCTTACAGTCTACAGGACCCTCTCTTAACACTGAAGCTTTCTTT. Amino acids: CASSLQSTGPSLNTEAFF.